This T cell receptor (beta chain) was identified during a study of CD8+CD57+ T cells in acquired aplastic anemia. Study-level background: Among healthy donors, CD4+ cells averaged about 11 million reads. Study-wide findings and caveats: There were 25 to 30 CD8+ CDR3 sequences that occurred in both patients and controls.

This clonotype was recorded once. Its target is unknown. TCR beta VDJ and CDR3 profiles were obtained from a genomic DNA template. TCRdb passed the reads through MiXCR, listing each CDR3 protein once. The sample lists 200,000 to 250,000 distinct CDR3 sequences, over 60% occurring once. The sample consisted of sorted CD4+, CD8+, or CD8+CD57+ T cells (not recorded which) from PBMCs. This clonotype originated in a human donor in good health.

The CDR3 here is CSAIYGGGGQGNPEQYF. CDR3 nucleotides: TGCAGTGCTATTTACGGGGGGGGGGGACAGGGTAATCCCGAGCAGTACTTC. The gene calls are TRBV20-1 and TRBJ2-7; a possible D gene is TRBD1 (9 bases). Germline V lookup: CDR1 DFQATT, CDR2 SNEGSKA (reference sequence). The CDR3 totals 17 residues. The ends were cut back, 4 bases at V and 6 bases at J, with 28 bases in the middle.